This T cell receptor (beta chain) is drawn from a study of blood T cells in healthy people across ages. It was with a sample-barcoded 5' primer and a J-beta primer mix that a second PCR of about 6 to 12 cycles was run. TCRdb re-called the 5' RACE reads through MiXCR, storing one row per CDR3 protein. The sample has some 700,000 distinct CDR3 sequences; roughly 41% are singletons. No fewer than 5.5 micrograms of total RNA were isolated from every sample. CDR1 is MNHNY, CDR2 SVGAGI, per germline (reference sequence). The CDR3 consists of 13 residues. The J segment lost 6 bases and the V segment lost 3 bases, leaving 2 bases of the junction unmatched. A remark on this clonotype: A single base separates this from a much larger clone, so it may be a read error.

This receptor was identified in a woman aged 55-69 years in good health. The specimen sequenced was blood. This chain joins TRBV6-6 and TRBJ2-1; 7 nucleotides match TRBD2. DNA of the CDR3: TGTGCCAGCAGTTATGGGGGGGGCAATGAGCAGTTCTTC. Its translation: CASSYGGGNEQFF.